The T cell receptor beta chain described here comes from a study of T cell repertoires in cytomegalovirus infection. Across the whole study: Indicated by public TCR beta signatures were CMV infection and matching HLA type. Study-wide points: There were HLA-C-restricted CMV-specific TCR beta clonotypes dominating the ex vivo response. Summed frequency of public TCR beta families distinguished CMV carriers with the relevant HLA.

MiXCR, applied by TCRdb to the reads, yields one record per CDR3 protein. The data hold around 450,000 distinct CDR3 sequences, with about 33% observed a single time. This clonotype came up a few times. Its matching antigen is unknown. The germline V gene has CDR1 SQVTM and CDR2 ANQGSEA. V was cut by 7 bases and J by 5 bases, with 18 bases left in between. The CDR3 sequence is 13 residues long. This TCR came from a human donor in good health (CMV status not recorded). Some clones in this sample may be carry-over from other donors' samples. The genes are TRBV29-1 and TRBJ2-7; D is uncertain. Input material: PBMCs. The CDR3 protein is CSAGRPSRDEQYF. In DNA, the CDR3 is TGCAGCGCCGGTCGACCGAGTAGGGACGAGCAGTACTTC.